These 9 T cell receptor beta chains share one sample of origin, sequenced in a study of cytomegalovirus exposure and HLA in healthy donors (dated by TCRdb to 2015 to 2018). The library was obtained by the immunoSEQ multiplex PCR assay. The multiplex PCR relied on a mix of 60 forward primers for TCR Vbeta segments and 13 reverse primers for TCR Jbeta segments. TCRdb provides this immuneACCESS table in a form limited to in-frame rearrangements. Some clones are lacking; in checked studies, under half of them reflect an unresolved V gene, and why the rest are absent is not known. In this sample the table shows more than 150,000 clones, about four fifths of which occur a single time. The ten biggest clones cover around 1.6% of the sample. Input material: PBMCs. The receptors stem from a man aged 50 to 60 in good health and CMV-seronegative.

The CDR3 region is CASSDHYRGEQYF. CDR3 bases: TGTGCCAGCAGTGATCATTACAGGGGCGAGCAGTACTTC. This chain joins TRBV2 and TRBJ2-7; 7 nucleotides agree with TRBD1. This CDR3 spans 13 amino acids. Germline V lookup: CDR1 SNHLY, CDR2 FYNNEI. V was clipped by 3 bases and J by 6 bases; unmatched bases: 5.

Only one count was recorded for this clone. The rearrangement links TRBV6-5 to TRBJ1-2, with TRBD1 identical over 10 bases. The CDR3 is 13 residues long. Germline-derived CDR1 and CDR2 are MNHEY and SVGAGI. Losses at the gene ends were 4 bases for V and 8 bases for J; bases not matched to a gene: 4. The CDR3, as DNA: TGTGCCAGCAGTTTCGACAGGGGGCGAGGCTACACCTTC. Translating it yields CASSFDRGRGYTF.

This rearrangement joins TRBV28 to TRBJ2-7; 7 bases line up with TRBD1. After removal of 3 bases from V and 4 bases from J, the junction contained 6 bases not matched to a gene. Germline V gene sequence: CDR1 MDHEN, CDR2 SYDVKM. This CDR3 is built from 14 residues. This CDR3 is CASSFDRARYEQYF. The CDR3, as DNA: TGTGCCAGCAGTTTTGACAGGGCAAGGTACGAGCAGTACTTC.

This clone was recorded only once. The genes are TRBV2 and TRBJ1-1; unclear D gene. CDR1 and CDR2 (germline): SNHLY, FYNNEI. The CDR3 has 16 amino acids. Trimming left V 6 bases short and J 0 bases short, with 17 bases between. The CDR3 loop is CASRRRRVQVNTEAFF. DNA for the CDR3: TGTGCCAGCAGACGAAGGAGGGTCCAAGTGAACACTGAAGCTTTCTTT.

The CDR3 region has the DNA TGTGCCAGCAGCTTATTCCGGGGGGATACGCAGTATTTT. This encodes CASSLFRGDTQYF. This chain connects TRBV7-8 to TRBJ2-3; weak D call: TRBD2 (6 bases). V was clipped by 2 bases and J by 6 bases, with 9 bases between them. This CDR3 is built from 13 residues. Germline loops: CDR1 SGHVS, CDR2 FQNEAQ.

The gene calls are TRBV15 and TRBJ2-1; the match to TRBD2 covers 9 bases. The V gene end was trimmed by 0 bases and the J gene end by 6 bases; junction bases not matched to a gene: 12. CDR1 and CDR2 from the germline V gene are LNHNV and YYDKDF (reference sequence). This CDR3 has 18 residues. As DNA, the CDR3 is TGTGCCACCAGCAGAGATCTAGGAGCGGGAGGAGGTCTCAATGAGCAGTTCTTC. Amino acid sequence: CATSRDLGAGGGLNEQFF.

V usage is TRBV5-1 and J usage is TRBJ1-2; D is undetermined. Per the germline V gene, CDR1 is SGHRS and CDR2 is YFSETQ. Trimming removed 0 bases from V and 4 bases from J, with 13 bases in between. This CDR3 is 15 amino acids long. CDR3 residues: CASSLAEAVSYGYTF. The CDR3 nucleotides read TGCGCCAGCAGCTTGGCCGAGGCTGTCTCCTATGGCTACACCTTC. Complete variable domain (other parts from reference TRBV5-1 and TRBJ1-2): KAGVTQTPRYLIKTRGQQVTLSCSPISGHRSVSWYQQTPGQGLQFLFEYFSETQRNKGNFPGRFSGRQFSNSRSEMNVSTLELGDSALYLCASSLAEAVSYGYTFGSGTRLTVV.

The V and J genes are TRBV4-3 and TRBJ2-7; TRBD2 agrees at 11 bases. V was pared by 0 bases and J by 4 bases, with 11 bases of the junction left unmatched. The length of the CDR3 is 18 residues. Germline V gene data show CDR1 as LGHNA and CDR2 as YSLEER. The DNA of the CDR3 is TGCGCCAGCAGCCAAGAGTATTTTAGCGGGAGGGCCTTATACGAGCAGTACTTC. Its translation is CASSQEYFSGRALYEQYF.

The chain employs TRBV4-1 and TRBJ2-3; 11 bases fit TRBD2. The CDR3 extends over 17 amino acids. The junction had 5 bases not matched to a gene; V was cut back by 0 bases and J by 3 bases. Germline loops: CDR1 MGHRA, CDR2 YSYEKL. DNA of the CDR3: TGCGCCAGCAGCCAAGACTCCGTAGCGGGAGGGACAGATACGCAGTATTTT. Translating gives CASSQDSVAGGTDTQYF.